A single sample gave rise to the 23 T cell receptor beta chains below, sequenced in a study of OX40 agonist ivuxolimab in advanced cancers. The data were produced by immunoSEQ multiplex PCR, yet TCRdb's version contains in-frame clones alone and is incomplete. In the table there are 48,000 or so clones, about 81% of which are singletons. This material consisted of CD4+ or CD8+ T cells sorted from blood, taken in a trial of the OX40 agonist ivuxolimab. The receptors stem from an adult with an advanced solid tumor such as melanoma, head and neck, liver or kidney cancer.

The V call is TRBV6-5, the J call TRBJ1-3; D gene ambiguous. In germline, CDR1 is MNHEY, CDR2 SVGAGI. CDR3 size: 14 residues. V lost 2 bases to trimming and J lost 1 base, with 6 bases between them. The CDR3 coding sequence is TGTGCCAGCAGTTACGGGCGGTCTGGAAACACCATATATTTT. Protein sequence: CASSYGRSGNTIYF.

The CDR3 reads CASSRGLAVYNEQFF. The DNA for the CDR3 is TGCGCCAGCAGCCGGGGACTAGCGGTGTACAATGAGCAGTTCTTC. The chain recombines TRBV5-1 with TRBJ2-1, with 11 bases that match TRBD2. CDR1 is SGHRS and CDR2 is YFSETQ in the germline V gene. The CDR3 extends over 15 amino acids. V shed 4 bases, J shed 4 bases, and the junction held 4 bases outside the gene matches.

About this clone itself: An end of the junction differs from the germline gene, which may be a read error. V gene TRBV11-2 combines with J gene TRBJ2-1; D unclear. Germline-derived CDR1 and CDR2 are SGHAT and FQNNGV. CDR3 size: 13 residues. CDR3 protein: CAGSLVSFNEQFF. The CDR3 bases are TGTGCCGGCAGCTTAGTTAGCTTCAATGAGCAGTTCTTC.

This clone has a handful of counts. The CDR3 is CAWSAIQGMNTEAFF. The CDR3 bases are TGTGCCTGGAGTGCTATACAGGGAATGAACACTGAAGCTTTCTTT. The V and J genes are TRBV30 and TRBJ1-1, with a tentative D call TRBD1 (6 bases). Looked up from germline, CDR1 is GTSNPN and CDR2 is SVGIG (reference sequence). CDR3 size: 15 residues. Trimming left V 1 base short and J 0 bases short, with 12 bases between.

This clone rates as medium-sized. The chain recombines TRBV18 with TRBJ2-7, with D maybe TRBD1 (6 bases). CDR1 and CDR2 from the germline V gene are KGHSH and LQKENI. The V gene lost 2 bases and the J gene lost 2 bases, with 10 bases spanning the gap. CDR3 size: 14 residues. As DNA, the CDR3 is TGTGCCAGCTCACCATCAGCAGGGGCCTACGAGCAGTACTTC. Residues: CASSPSAGAYEQYF. The full variable domain, rest sourced from reference TRBV18 and TRBJ2-7, is NAGVMQNPRHLVRRRGQEARLRCSPMKGHSHVYWYRQLPEEGLKFMVYLQKENIIDESGMPKERFSAEFPKEGPSILRIQQVVRGDSAAYFCASSPSAGAYEQYFGPGTRLTVT.

This clone was counted a single time. The chain carries TRBV7-9 and TRBJ2-5; 9 bases are a match to TRBD1. The CDR3 is 16 residues long. After removal of 5 bases from V and 2 bases from J, the junction contained 9 bases not matched to a gene. In germline, CDR1 is SEHNR, CDR2 FQNEAQ (reference sequence). In nucleotides, the CDR3 is TGTGCCAGCAGCCCCCGCGCCGGGACAGGGCAAGAGACCCAGTACTTC. It translates to CASSPRAGTGQETQYF.

By sample fraction, this clone is medium-sized (0.01 to 0.1%). The chain employs TRBV30 and TRBJ2-5, with 10 bases aligning to TRBD2. The CDR3 runs to 17 residues. Germline V gene sequence: CDR1 GTSNPN, CDR2 SVGIG (reference sequence). V was pared by 0 bases and J by 5 bases, with 12 bases of the junction left unmatched. CDR3: CAWSVLAGLIPSETQYF. For the CDR3, the DNA is TGTGCCTGGAGTGTACTAGCGGGATTAATACCTAGCGAGACCCAGTACTTC.

The J gene is TRBJ2-7, the V gene TRBV11-2; 8 nucleotides match TRBD2. Unmatched junction bases numbered 4, after V lost 1 base and J lost 2 bases. CDR1 and CDR2 (germline): SGHAT, FQNNGV. This CDR3 has 15 amino acids. This CDR3 reads CASSLGGRLTYEQYF. For the CDR3, the DNA is TGTGCCAGCAGCTTAGGCGGGAGGTTGACCTACGAGCAGTACTTC.

This chain links TRBV6-5 with TRBJ2-7, with 7 bases identical to TRBD1. Germline CDR1 and CDR2: MNHEY and SVGAGI. Losses at the gene ends were 6 bases for V and 3 bases for J; bases not matched to a gene: 8. The CDR3 is made up of 14 amino acids. The CDR3 DNA reads TGTGCCAGCAGAGACAACAGGGGTGGCTACGAGCAGTACTTC. It translates to CASRDNRGGYEQYF.

This chain connects TRBV28 to TRBJ2-7; 9 bases are shared with TRBD2. Germline values: CDR1 MDHEN, CDR2 SYDVKM. Unmatched junction bases numbered 14, after V lost 4 bases and J lost 4 bases. CDR3 length: 17 amino acids. The CDR3 DNA reads as TGTGCCAGCAGTTCTGCAACGGTTGGGGCGGGAGGGTACGAGCAGTACTTC. Its translation is CASSSATVGAGGYEQYF.

The chain recombines TRBV7-9 with TRBJ2-7; no clear D gene. CDR1 and CDR2 from the germline V gene are SEHNR and FQNEAQ (reference sequence). Trimming stripped 1 base from V and 2 bases from J, with 9 bases between. The CDR3 has 14 amino acids. The CDR3 DNA sequence: TGTGCCAGCAGCTTAGATGGCGGAGCCTACGAGCAGTACTTC. It specifies CASSLDGGAYEQYF.

The chain has TRBV18 and TRBJ2-5; D uncertain. V dropped 3 bases and J dropped 9 bases, with 17 bases sitting between them. Germline V gene data show CDR1 as KGHSH and CDR2 as LQKENI. The CDR3 contains 14 residues. CDR3 residues: CASSPTSGPAAQYF. In nucleotides, the CDR3 is TGTGCCAGCTCACCTACGTCCGGTCCGGCAGCCCAGTACTTC.

The J gene is TRBJ1-6, the V gene TRBV5-1, with 7 nucleotides matching TRBD1. The length of the CDR3 is 14 residues. Trimming took 1 base from V and 8 from J; bases not matched to a gene: 3. The germline CDR1 and CDR2 sequences are SGHRS and YFSETQ. The CDR3 bases are TGCGCCAGCAGCTTGCGAGACAGGGATTCACCCCTCCACTTT. It encodes CASSLRDRDSPLHF.

The V gene is TRBV10-1, the J gene TRBJ1-1; D may be TRBD1 (5 bases). CDR1 and CDR2 (germline): WNHNN, SYGVQD (reference sequence). V lost 3 bases to trimming and J lost 3 bases, with 11 bases between them. The CDR3 sequence is 14 residues long. The CDR3 here is CASSDRGLHTEAFF. The CDR3 DNA is TGCGCCAGCAGTGATAGGGGATTGCACACTGAAGCTTTCTTT.

The J gene is TRBJ1-5, the V gene TRBV25-1; the match to TRBD1 covers 10 bases. CDR3 length: 13 amino acids. Looked up from germline, CDR1 is MGHDK and CDR2 is SYGVNS. The V and J ends lost 8 bases and 6 bases, in that order; junction bases with no gene match: 4. The CDR3 loop is CASPDRGSQPQHF. The CDR3 coding sequence is TGTGCCAGCCCGGACAGGGGGAGTCAGCCCCAGCATTTT. Together with reference TRBV25-1 and TRBJ1-5, the CDR3 gives the full variable domain: EADIYQTPRYLVIGTGKKITLECSQTMGHDKMYWYQQDPGMELHLIHYSYGVNSTEKGDLSSESTVSRIRTEHFPLTLESARPSHTSQYLCASPDRGSQPQHFGDGTRLSIL.

The rearrangement links TRBV6-5 to TRBJ2-7; D is unresolved. The CDR3 totals 15 residues. CDR1 is MNHEY and CDR2 is SVGAGI in the germline V gene. V was pared by 2 bases and J by 3 bases, with 14 bases between. The CDR3 bases are TGTGCCAGCAGTTACGACCACGGGTCTAGCTACGAGCAGTACTTC. Amino acid sequence: CASSYDHGSSYEQYF.

The V and J genes are TRBV7-9 and TRBJ2-7; unclear D gene. The CDR3 is 12 amino acids. The V end lost 7 bases, the J end lost 1 base, and 8 bases lay between the germline ends. Germline-derived CDR1 and CDR2 are SEHNR and FQNEAQ (reference sequence). As DNA, the CDR3 is TGTGCCAGCATGGGCAGATCCTACGAGCAGTACTTC. It is translated as CASMGRSYEQYF.

The chain carries TRBV6-5 and TRBJ1-3; tentative D call: TRBD1 (5 bases). The germline CDR1 and CDR2 sequences are MNHEY and SVGAGI. V lost 6 bases to trimming and J lost 2 bases, with 8 bases between them. CDR3 length: 13 residues. This CDR3 reads CASRMGPGNTIYF. CDR3 coding DNA: TGTGCCAGCAGAATGGGGCCTGGAAACACCATATATTTT.

This clone was seen ten or more times. The genes are TRBV7-8 and TRBJ2-7; D call uncertain. The germline CDR1 and CDR2 sequences are SGHVS and FQNEAQ. Trimming removed 1 base at V and 5 bases at J, with 6 bases between. CDR3 length equals 12 residues. The CDR3 coding sequence is TGTGCCAGCAGCTTAGGATGGGACGAGCAGTACTTC. Translation: CASSLGWDEQYF.

The V gene is TRBV10-1, the J gene TRBJ2-1; 7 bases are shared with TRBD2. The V gene end was trimmed by 5 bases and the J gene end by 2 bases; junction bases not matched to a gene: 6. CDR3 length equals 15 residues. Per germline, CDR1 WNHNN and CDR2 SYGVQD (reference sequence). The CDR3 sequence is CASSTSSGPYNEQFF. For the CDR3, the DNA is TGCGCCAGCAGTACTTCTAGCGGCCCCTACAATGAGCAGTTCTTC.

The chain has TRBV30 and TRBJ1-2; maybe TRBD1 (5 bases). The germline V gene has CDR1 GTSNPN and CDR2 SVGIG (reference sequence). V was cut by 1 base and J by 7 bases, with 10 bases left in between. The CDR3 runs to 12 residues. Here the CDR3 reads CAWSEPGGGYTF. The DNA for the CDR3 is TGTGCCTGGAGTGAACCGGGGGGTGGCTACACCTTC.

The genes are TRBV11-2 and TRBJ2-1; D remains ambiguous. This CDR3 region has 13 residues. V was cut by 7 bases and J by 1 base, with 8 bases left in between. Germline V gene data show CDR1 as SGHAT and CDR2 as FQNNGV. This CDR3 reads CASTPTSYNEQFF. The CDR3 nucleotides read TGTGCCAGCACCCCGACTTCCTACAATGAGCAGTTCTTC.

This clone was counted a few times. The rearrangement links TRBV4-1 to TRBJ2-2; a weak D match, TRBD1 (5 bases). The ends were cut back, 1 base at V and 0 bases at J, with 9 bases in the middle. The CDR3 contains 16 residues. Germline-derived CDR1 and CDR2 are MGHRA and YSYEKL. The CDR3 region is CASSQGGSSNTGELFF. In DNA form, the CDR3 reads TGCGCCAGCAGCCAAGGGGGCAGTTCGAACACCGGGGAGCTGTTTTTT.